Sequencing of this T cell receptor (beta chain) was carried out in a study of a mutant IDH1 vaccine in newly diagnosed glioma. Germline loops: CDR1 MGHRA, CDR2 YSYEKL. Between the trimmed V and J ends, which lost 0 bases and 13 bases, there was a span of 10 bases. This CDR3 is built from 12 residues. The time point was: week 35, safety follow-up. Topical imiquimod accompanied each vaccine dose, which consisted of 300 ug of mutant IDH1 20-mer peptide. This clone was detected a few times. Its matching antigen is unknown. Sequenced by immunoSEQ multiplex PCR; TCRdb stores in-frame clones only, minus some. The table lists tens of thousands of clones, roughly nine tenths of them singletons.

The V and J genes are TRBV4-1 and TRBJ2-4, with TRBD1 as a possible D gene (5 bases). This sample comprised PBMCs, obtained from a glioma patient whose treatment included an IDH1 peptide vaccine. This TCR was sampled from a middle-aged man with glioma. The CDR3 DNA follows: TGCGCCAGCAGCCAAGAAGGGGTCCAGCAGTACTTC. It yields the protein CASSQEGVQQYF.